This T cell receptor (beta chain) originates from a study of blood T cell repertoires in COVID-19. The wider study: The samples span acute and convalescent COVID-19 from the United States, Italy and Spain.

How the authors handled the data: Researchers report that nucleated cell counts were estimated from reference gene primer amplification. Only in-frame clones appear in the TCRdb table, and some are missing; sequencing was by immunoSEQ multiplex PCR. V and J calls and clone size are given by that table; D and trimming were obtained from the DNA. Of about 180,000 clones in the sample, 80% to 90% were seen once. The CDR3 sequence is 14 residues long. V was shortened by 7 bases and J by 2 bases, with 12 bases between the two germline ends. Germline loops: CDR1 MNHNS, CDR2 SASEGT. Sequencing was performed on peripheral blood. This rearrangement joins TRBV6-1 to TRBJ1-5; D uncertain. The clonotype originates from a man aged 60-69 years with acute or convalescent COVID-19. The CDR3 protein is CASNPPGGNQPQHF. CDR3 DNA sequence: TGTGCCAGCAACCCACCGGGAGGCAATCAGCCCCAGCATTTT.